This T cell receptor (beta chain) derives from a study of memory CD4+ T cells and cytomegalovirus serostatus. Study context: Of the healthy Belgian adults, fewer than 10 were CMV seropositive and 24 seronegative. General study points: 67 of 164 known CMV-associated TCRbeta sequences appeared in CD4+ memory. The CMV-associated TCR signature appears largely within the CD4+ memory repertoire.

Profiled with immunoSEQ multiplex PCR; TCRdb holds only in-frame clones, not every one. The sample yields about 47,000 clones, 60% to 80% seen once. This CDR3 is built from 12 residues. The germline V gene has CDR1 SGHAT and CDR2 FQNNGV. With 5 bases removed from V and 7 bases from J, the gap between germline ends came to 12 bases. Single viable CD3+CD4+CD8-CD45RO+ cells were sorted as the memory CD4+ T cells. This clone showed up just a few times. Its specificity is not known. The sequence was obtained from an adult in good health and CMV-seropositive. This chain uses TRBV11-2 with TRBJ2-7; TRBD2 is a possible D gene (5 bases). Sequenced material: memory CD4+ T cells from blood. CDR3 nucleotides: TGTGCCAGCAGCCCTAGCTTAGGGGAGCAGTACTTC. Its translation: CASSPSLGEQYF.